This T cell receptor beta chain was identified during a study of T cell responses to AZD1222 COVID-19 vaccine. Germline values: CDR1 SNHLY, CDR2 FYNNEI. This CDR3 contains 12 residues. Trimming removed 2 bases at V and 3 bases at J, with 2 bases between. About this clone: At the DNA level, this CDR3 is encoded by other sequences in the same sample as well.

Sequenced by immunoSEQ multiplex PCR; TCRdb stores in-frame clones only, minus some. The data hold about 55,000 clones, with about 85% observed a single time. The rearrangement joins TRBV2 to TRBJ1-5; D not certain. This receptor was obtained from an adult in good health. Sample: peripheral blood, taken on day 0 of AZD1222 vaccination. This CDR3 reads CASSEPNQPQHF. In nucleotides, the CDR3 is TGTGCCAGCAGTGAACCCAATCAGCCCCAGCATTTT. The whole variable domain, filled in from reference TRBV2 and TRBJ1-5, reads EPEVTQTPSHQVTQMGQEVILRCVPISNHLYFYWYRQILGQKVEFLVSFYNNEISEKSEIFDDQFSVERPDGSNFTLKIRSTKLEDSAMYFCASSEPNQPQHFGDGTRLSIL.